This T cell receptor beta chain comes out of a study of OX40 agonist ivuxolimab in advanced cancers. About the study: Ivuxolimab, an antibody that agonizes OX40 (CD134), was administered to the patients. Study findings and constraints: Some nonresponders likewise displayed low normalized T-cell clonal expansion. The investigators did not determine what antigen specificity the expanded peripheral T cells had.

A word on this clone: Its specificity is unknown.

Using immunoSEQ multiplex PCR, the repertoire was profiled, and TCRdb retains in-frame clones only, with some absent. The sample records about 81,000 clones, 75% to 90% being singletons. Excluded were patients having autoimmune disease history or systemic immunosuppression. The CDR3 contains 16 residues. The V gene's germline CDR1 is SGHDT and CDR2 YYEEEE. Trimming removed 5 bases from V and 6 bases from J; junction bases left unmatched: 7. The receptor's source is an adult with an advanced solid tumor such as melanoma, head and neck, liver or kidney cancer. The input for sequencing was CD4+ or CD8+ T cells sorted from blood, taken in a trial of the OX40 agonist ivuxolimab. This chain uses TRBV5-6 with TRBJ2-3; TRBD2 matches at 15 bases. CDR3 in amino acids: CASRRGLAGGADTQYF. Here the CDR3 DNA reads TGTGCCAGCAGGAGGGGACTAGCGGGAGGAGCGGATACGCAGTATTTT.